This TCR beta chain was sequenced in a study of blood T cell repertoires in COVID-19. Across the study: T cells, B-cell-depleted T cells, or PBMCs supplied cDNA or gDNA.

The cohort comprised adults aged 18 to 89 years residing in approximately 22 US areas. Original handling: Quantification of nucleated cells was approximated via reference gene primer amplification. Measured with immunoSEQ multiplex PCR; TCRdb has only the in-frame clones, and not every one. V, J and clone size are taken as reported in that table, and D and trimming were inferred from the DNA itself. The top ten clones hold about 11% of a sample with 140,000 or so clones, around 87% of them seen once. The CDR3 extends over 16 amino acids. CDR1 and CDR2 from the germline V gene are SGHRS and YFSETQ. Unmatched junction bases numbered 5, after V lost 0 bases and J lost 7 bases.

The sample taken for sequencing was PBMCs or T cells enriched from blood (not recorded which). The chain is built from TRBV5-1 and TRBJ2-2; 11 bases align to TRBD1. This receptor was obtained from a man between 60 and 75 years old who had recovered from COVID-19. CDR3 in amino acids: CASSLGTGGESGELFF. CDR3 DNA: TGCGCCAGCAGCTTGGGGACAGGGGGCGAAAGCGGGGAGCTGTTTTTT.